The rows below give T cell receptor beta chains drawn from one sample of a study of shared clonotypes between healthy human individuals. Here immunoSEQ multiplex PCR was the method, and the copy in TCRdb shows in-frame clones only, minus some. The sample has about 1,900,000 clones, around 96% seen once. The sequenced sample was naive CD8+ T cells sorted from blood. The receptor source for this set is a man in his late teens or twenties in good health. Both conserved end residues are part of each CDR3. Fields, in order: V gene, D gene, J gene, clone size, CDR3 DNA, CDR3 protein. D genes are given only for firm matches. Some rows have no size entry. The others give once, few or many, or a class for an expanded clone.

v_gene: TRBV6-5; d_gene: -; j_gene: TRBJ1-1; abundance: -; CDR3nt: TGTGCCAGCAGTTACTGGCCTGGAATCGGGAACACTGAAGCTTTCTTT; CDR3aa: CASSYWPGIGNTEAFF
v_gene: TRBV9; d_gene: TRBD1; j_gene: TRBJ2-7; abundance: -; CDR3nt: TGTGCCAGCAGCGCTTCCCGGGACAGAGACGAGCAGTACTTC; CDR3aa: CASSASRDRDEQYF
v_gene: TRBV5-1; d_gene: TRBD1; j_gene: TRBJ2-7; abundance: -; CDR3nt: TGCGCCAGCAGCAGGGACAGGGAGGGGTCCTCCGAGCAGTACTTC; CDR3aa: CASSRDREGSSEQYF
v_gene: TRBV6-5; d_gene: -; j_gene: TRBJ2-1; abundance: once; CDR3nt: TGTGCCAGCAGTTACTACCTGGTTTCCTCCTACAATGAGCAGTTCTTC; CDR3aa: CASSYYLVSSYNEQFF
v_gene: TRBV15; d_gene: TRBD1; j_gene: TRBJ2-7; abundance: -; CDR3nt: TGTGCCACCGGGACAGGGGGTCCATACGAGCAGTACTTC; CDR3aa: CATGTGGPYEQYF
v_gene: TRBV6-1; d_gene: -; j_gene: TRBJ2-3; abundance: -; CDR3nt: TGTGCCAGCAGTGAAGGGTGGTCTAGCGGTAAGGGGGAGTATTTT; CDR3aa: CASSEGWSSGKGEYF
v_gene: TRBV5-1; d_gene: TRBD2; j_gene: TRBJ2-7; abundance: -; CDR3nt: TGCGCCAGCAGCTCTCGGGAGGGCCTGTACGAGCAGTACTTC; CDR3aa: CASSSREGLYEQYF
v_gene: TRBV9; d_gene: -; j_gene: TRBJ2-7; abundance: -; CDR3nt: TGTGCCAGCAGCGTAACTGTGAGCTCCTACGAGCAGTACTTC; CDR3aa: CASSVTVSSYEQYF
v_gene: TRBV4-1; d_gene: -; j_gene: TRBJ2-3; abundance: -; CDR3nt: TGCGCCAGCAGCCAAGCCGTCGCAGCACGGAGCACAGATACGCAGTATTTT; CDR3aa: CASSQAVAARSTDTQYF
v_gene: TRBV5-1; d_gene: TRBD2; j_gene: TRBJ2-7; abundance: -; CDR3nt: TGCGCCAGCAGCTTGCTAGCGGGAAGCGACGAGCAGTACTTC; CDR3aa: CASSLLAGSDEQYF
v_gene: TRBV27; d_gene: -; j_gene: TRBJ1-1; abundance: -; CDR3nt: TGTGCCAGCAGTTTAGGCGTGGTGGGGGGCCAGACTGAAGCTTTCTTT; CDR3aa: CASSLGVVGGQTEAFF
v_gene: TRBV9; d_gene: -; j_gene: TRBJ1-6; abundance: -; CDR3nt: TGTGCCAGCAGCGTAATAAGTAATACCTTCCTCCACTTT; CDR3aa: CASSVISNTFLHF
v_gene: TRBV19; d_gene: -; j_gene: TRBJ2-1; abundance: -; CDR3nt: TGTGCCAGTAGTATAGCCCTCGGCGAGCAGTTCTTC; CDR3aa: CASSIALGEQFF
v_gene: TRBV6-1; d_gene: -; j_gene: TRBJ2-5; abundance: -; CDR3nt: TGTGCCAGCAGTGGAGGACAGTGGGAGACCCAGTACTTC; CDR3aa: CASSGGQWETQYF
v_gene: TRBV7-8; d_gene: TRBD1; j_gene: TRBJ2-7; abundance: -; CDR3nt: TGTGCCAGCAGCTTGGGGAGACAGGGTTCGTACGAGCAGTACTTC; CDR3aa: CASSLGRQGSYEQYF
v_gene: TRBV29-1; d_gene: TRBD2; j_gene: TRBJ2-3; abundance: -; CDR3nt: TGCAGCGTGGCTGGACTAGCGGAGGATATCACAGATACGCAGTATTTT; CDR3aa: CSVAGLAEDITDTQYF
v_gene: TRBV30; d_gene: -; j_gene: TRBJ2-3; abundance: -; CDR3nt: TGTGCCTGGAGTGGGGGAGTAGTCGCAGATACGCAGTATTTT; CDR3aa: CAWSGGVVADTQYF
v_gene: TRBV7-3; d_gene: -; j_gene: TRBJ1-1; abundance: -; CDR3nt: TGTGCCAGCAGCTTAATGGGGGGGAACACTGAAGCTTTCTTT; CDR3aa: CASSLMGGNTEAFF
v_gene: TRBV4-3; d_gene: -; j_gene: TRBJ2-2; abundance: once; CDR3nt: TGCGCCAGCAGCCAAGAGATAGGGTTAGGTTCCACCGGGGAGCTGTTTTTT; CDR3aa: CASSQEIGLGSTGELFF
v_gene: TRBV5-4; d_gene: -; j_gene: TRBJ2-2; abundance: -; CDR3nt: TGTGCCAGCAGCTTGGGTCCCGGGGGCACCGGGGAGCTGTTTTTT; CDR3aa: CASSLGPGGTGELFF
v_gene: TRBV7-9; d_gene: TRBD2; j_gene: TRBJ2-5; abundance: -; CDR3nt: TGTGCCAGCAGCTTGGGGGCGGGAGGGACAGCCCAAGAGACCCAGTACTTC; CDR3aa: CASSLGAGGTAQETQYF
v_gene: TRBV4-3; d_gene: TRBD2; j_gene: TRBJ2-1; abundance: -; CDR3nt: TGCGCCAGCAGCCAAGATCTCCTAGCGGGAGAATACTATGAGCAGTTCTTC; CDR3aa: CASSQDLLAGEYYEQFF
v_gene: TRBV6-6; d_gene: -; j_gene: TRBJ2-2; abundance: -; CDR3nt: TGTGCCAGCAGTTACTCGCGGGGTTACCCCGGGGAGCTGTTTTTT; CDR3aa: CASSYSRGYPGELFF
v_gene: TRBV10-2; d_gene: -; j_gene: TRBJ2-5; abundance: -; CDR3nt: TGCGCCAGCAGTGTAGTTGGGGCCTTCCAAGAGACCCAGTACTTC; CDR3aa: CASSVVGAFQETQYF
v_gene: TRBV7-9; d_gene: TRBD2; j_gene: TRBJ2-3; abundance: -; CDR3nt: TGTGCCAGCAGCTTACTAGCGGGGGGCGCAGATACGCAGTATTTT; CDR3aa: CASSLLAGGADTQYF
v_gene: TRBV27; d_gene: TRBD2; j_gene: TRBJ2-1; abundance: -; CDR3nt: TGTGCCAGCAGTGCCGTCTTAGCGGGGGGGCCAGATGAGCAGTTCTTC; CDR3aa: CASSAVLAGGPDEQFF
v_gene: TRBV13; d_gene: TRBD2; j_gene: TRBJ2-3; abundance: -; CDR3nt: TGTGCCAGCAGCAAGACCGGGACTAGCGACGCAGATACGCAGTATTTT; CDR3aa: CASSKTGTSDADTQYF
v_gene: TRBV6-1; d_gene: -; j_gene: TRBJ1-4; abundance: -; CDR3nt: TGTGCCAGCAGAAGGGGAACTAATGAAAAACTGTTTTTT; CDR3aa: CASRRGTNEKLFF
v_gene: TRBV6-6; d_gene: -; j_gene: TRBJ2-2; abundance: -; CDR3nt: TGTGCCAGCGTACCGAACACCGGGGAGCTGTTTTTT; CDR3aa: CASVPNTGELFF
v_gene: TRBV7-9; d_gene: -; j_gene: TRBJ1-4; abundance: -; CDR3nt: TGTGCCAGCAGCCGGGATTGGGGAGGGGAAGATAATGAAAAACTGTTTTTT; CDR3aa: CASSRDWGGEDNEKLFF
v_gene: TRBV4-1; d_gene: -; j_gene: TRBJ2-5; abundance: -; CDR3nt: TGCGCCACCCGGAAGGGCGGGGAAGAGACCCAGTACTTC; CDR3aa: CATRKGGEETQYF
v_gene: TRBV13; d_gene: TRBD2; j_gene: TRBJ2-1; abundance: once; CDR3nt: TGTGCCAGCAGCTTAGAGACTAGCGGGCCGTACAATGAGCAGTTCTTC; CDR3aa: CASSLETSGPYNEQFF